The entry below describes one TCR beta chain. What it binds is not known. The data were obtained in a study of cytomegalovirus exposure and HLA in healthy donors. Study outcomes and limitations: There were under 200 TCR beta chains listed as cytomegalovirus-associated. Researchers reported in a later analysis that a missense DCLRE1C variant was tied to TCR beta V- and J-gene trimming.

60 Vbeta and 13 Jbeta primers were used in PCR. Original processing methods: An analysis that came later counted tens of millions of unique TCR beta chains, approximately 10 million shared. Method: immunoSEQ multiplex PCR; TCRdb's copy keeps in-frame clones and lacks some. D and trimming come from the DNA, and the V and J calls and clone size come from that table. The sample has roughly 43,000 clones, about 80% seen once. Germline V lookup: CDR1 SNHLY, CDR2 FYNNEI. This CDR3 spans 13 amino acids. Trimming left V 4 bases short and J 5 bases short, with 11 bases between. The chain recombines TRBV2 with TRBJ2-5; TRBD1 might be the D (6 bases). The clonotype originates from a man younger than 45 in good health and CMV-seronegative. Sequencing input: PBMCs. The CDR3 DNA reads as TGTGCCAGCAGTGTACAGGGTTGGGAGACCCAGTACTTC. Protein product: CASSVQGWETQYF.